Listed below are T cell receptor beta chains from one sample, sequenced in a study of glioma-infiltrating T cells after dendritic cell vaccination. Sequencing used immunoSEQ multiplex PCR; TCRdb keeps in-frame clones, though not all of them. The repertoire holds about 87,000 clones, with under 85% as singletons. The specimen comprised blood, sampled after dendritic cell vaccination. The receptors derive from a human donor with glioblastoma. Each CDR3 is given with its conserved first and last residue. D genes are given only for firm matches. For some rows the clone size is stated as once, few or many, or as a class when expanded; others skip it.

J,D,V,size,DNA,CDR3
TRBJ1-6,TRBD1,TRBV5-1,-,TGCGCCAGCAGCTTGGCCGGGACAGGGGGCTTTAATTCACCCCTCCACTTT,CASSLAGTGGFNSPLHF
TRBJ1-5,TRBD1,TRBV5-1,-,TGCGCCAGCAGCTCAGGACAGGACAATCAGCCCCAGCATTTT,CASSSGQDNQPQHF
TRBJ1-4,-,TRBV30,-,TGTGCCTGTAATCATGAAAAACTGTTTTTT,CACNHEKLFF
TRBJ1-6,-,TRBV7-6,-,TGTGCCAGCAGCCTCTCCCCTTATAATTCACCCCTCCACTTT,CASSLSPYNSPLHF
TRBJ1-1,TRBD1,TRBV9,-,TGTGCCAGCAGCGCTGGGGGACAGGGAGGGAAGACTGAAGCTTTCTTT,CASSAGGQGGKTEAFF
TRBJ1-1,-,TRBV5-4,-,TGTGCCAGCAGCGCGGGGGAGGCTGAAGCTTTCTTT,CASSAGEAEAFF
TRBJ2-2,-,TRBV5-1,-,TGCGCCAGCAGCAGGGGACAGAACACCGGGGAGCTGTTTTTT,CASSRGQNTGELFF
TRBJ1-2,-,TRBV25-1,-,TGTGCCAGCAGTACAGCCGCCAACTATGGCTACACCTTC,CASSTAANYGYTF
TRBJ2-3,TRBD2,TRBV5-1,-,TGCGCCAGCAGCTTTGGACTAGCGGGGGGGCAGGGAGATACGCAGTATTTT,CASSFGLAGGQGDTQYF
TRBJ1-1,-,TRBV25-1,-,TGTGCCAGCCTGGGTCCGAGGGACACTGAAGCTTTCTTT,CASLGPRDTEAFF
TRBJ2-1,TRBD2,TRBV5-5,-,TGTGCCAGCAGCTTACTAGCGGGGGGCTATAATGAGCAGTTCTTC,CASSLLAGGYNEQFF
TRBJ1-1,-,TRBV5-1,once,TGCGCCAGCAGCTTGGCGGCAGGGGCGAACACTGAAGCTTTCTTT,CASSLAAGANTEAFF
TRBJ1-2,-,TRBV6-5,-,TGTGCCAGCATCTCAGCGGGCCCAGGGAACTATGGCTACACCTTC,CASISAGPGNYGYTF
TRBJ2-7,TRBD1,TRBV27,-,TGTGCCAGCAGTTGGACAGGCGCCCTCTACGAGCAGTACTTC,CASSWTGALYEQYF
TRBJ1-1,TRBD1,TRBV7-3,-,TGTGCCAGCAGCTTATCGGCCAGGGGGCAAACTGAAGCTTTCTTT,CASSLSARGQTEAFF
TRBJ2-2,TRBD2,TRBV6-1,-,TGTGCCAGCAGTGGGTACCGACTAGCGGCGAACACCGGGGAGCTGTTTTTT,CASSGYRLAANTGELFF
TRBJ2-6,-,TRBV5-6,-,TGTGCCAGCAGCTTAAGGGGGAACTGGGCCGGGGCCAACGTCCTGACTTTC,CASSLRGNWAGANVLTF
TRBJ1-3,TRBD1,TRBV27,-,TGTGCCAGCAGTGCCACAGGTGTGCAGGGGGCGGCTGGAAACACCATATATTTT,CASSATGVQGAAGNTIYF
TRBJ1-6,-,TRBV6-1,-,TGTGCCAGCAGTGTAGTTCGGGAAGTGGGATATAATTCACCCCTCCACTTT,CASSVVREVGYNSPLHF
TRBJ2-3,TRBD1,TRBV2,few,TGTGCCAGCAGACAGGGGGTATACACAGATACGCAGTATTTT,CASRQGVYTDTQYF
TRBJ2-3,TRBD1,TRBV2,-,TGTGCCAGCAGCGCCGACAGGGCATTGACAGATACGCAGTATTTT,CASSADRALTDTQYF
TRBJ1-1,-,TRBV18,-,TGTGCCAGCTCACCAGGCAGGGGGAACACTGAAGCTTTCTTT,CASSPGRGNTEAFF
TRBJ2-2,TRBD2,TRBV5-4,-,TGTGCCAGCAGCTTTACTAGCGCCGGGGAGCTGTTTTTT,CASSFTSAGELFF
TRBJ1-2,TRBD1,TRBV6-1,-,TGTGCCAGCAGCAGACAGGGGGCGAACTATGGCTACACCTTC,CASSRQGANYGYTF
TRBJ1-2,-,TRBV25-1,-,TGTGCCAGCAGTGAATCGGACAGTACGATGAACTATGGCTACACCTTC,CASSESDSTMNYGYTF
TRBJ2-1,TRBD2,TRBV7-7,once,TGTGCCAGCAGCTCGAGCGGGGGGAATTGGAATGAGCAGTTCTTC,CASSSSGGNWNEQFF
TRBJ2-1,TRBD1,TRBV7-9,-,TGTGCCAGCAGCCCCCCACAGGGGACGGTCAATGAGCAGTTCTTC,CASSPPQGTVNEQFF
TRBJ1-2,-,TRBV28,-,TGTGCCAGCAGTGTTGACAGGGGCTACACCTTC,CASSVDRGYTF
TRBJ2-4,TRBD2,TRBV7-8,-,TGTGCCAGCAGCTACCCAGCGGGGGGCGGGAACATTCAGTACTTC,CASSYPAGGGNIQYF
TRBJ1-5,-,TRBV5-6,-,TGTGCCAGCAGCCCGCGCGCAGGGAGCAATCAGCCCCAGCATTTT,CASSPRAGSNQPQHF
TRBJ1-1,-,TRBV5-1,-,TGCGCCAGCAGCAATACCGACAGCGCGAACACTGAAGCTTTCTTT,CASSNTDSANTEAFF
TRBJ2-1,-,TRBV7-3,few,TGTGCCAGCAGCAAAGGGGGGGGCGGGGGAACGAATGAGCAGTTCTTC,CASSKGGGGGTNEQFF
TRBJ2-7,TRBD2,TRBV6-5,-,TGTGCCAGCAGTGCATTAGCGGGGCGTGGGGAGCAGTACTTC,CASSALAGRGEQYF
TRBJ2-7,TRBD1,TRBV7-9,many,TGTGCCAGCAGCCGGGACAGGGACGAGCAGTACTTC,CASSRDRDEQYF
TRBJ2-1,-,TRBV5-6,-,TGTGCCAGCAGCTTGGGCTCTAACAATGAGCAGTTCTTC,CASSLGSNNEQFF
TRBJ2-6,-,TRBV5-6,-,TGTGCCAGCAGCTTTGAGAGGACTGGAGCCAACGTCCTGACTTTC,CASSFERTGANVLTF
TRBJ1-2,TRBD1,TRBV18,-,TGTGCCAGCTCACCACTCACAGGGGTTTACTATGGCTACACCTTC,CASSPLTGVYYGYTF
TRBJ1-1,TRBD1,TRBV9,-,TGTGCCAGCAGCGTAAACAGGGGGAACACTGAAGCTTTCTTT,CASSVNRGNTEAFF
TRBJ2-5,-,TRBV2,-,TGTGCCAGCAGTCAAACAGGGGAGGTAGAGACCCAGTACTTC,CASSQTGEVETQYF
TRBJ1-1,-,TRBV19,-,TGTGCCAGTAGTGGGGGCGACACTGAAGCTTTCTTT,CASSGGDTEAFF
TRBJ1-5,-,TRBV27,-,TGTGCCAGCAGTTTAATTGGGCCCGGTGGGCATAGCAATCAGCCCCAGCATTTT,CASSLIGPGGHSNQPQHF
TRBJ1-5,-,TRBV15,-,TGTGCCACCAGCAGCGACAGGTATAGCAATCAGCCCCAGCATTTT,CATSSDRYSNQPQHF
TRBJ2-5,-,TRBV5-6,-,TGTGCCAGCAGCTTGGGCCAGTTCCAAGAGACCCAGTACTTC,CASSLGQFQETQYF
TRBJ1-4,-,TRBV6-6,-,TGTGCCAGCAGTGCGCGGACAGCAATGGGAAATGAAAAACTGTTTTTT,CASSARTAMGNEKLFF
TRBJ1-6,-,TRBV5-8,few,TGTGCCAGCAGCCCAAAAGGGGGGGGCTGGTCTTCACCCCTCCACTTT,CASSPKGGGWSSPLHF
TRBJ2-5,-,TRBV19,-,TGTGCCAGTAGTATGACAGCCATAGAGACCCAGTACTTC,CASSMTAIETQYF
TRBJ1-1,TRBD1,TRBV19,-,TGTGCCAGTAGTATAGATTATATCGGGACAGGGAACACTGAAGCTTTCTTT,CASSIDYIGTGNTEAFF
TRBJ1-3,-,TRBV30,-,TGTGCCTGGACTTTATCTGGAAACACCATATATTTT,CAWTLSGNTIYF
TRBJ1-3,-,TRBV7-2,once,TGTGCCAGCAGCTCCCAGCCGGCGGCGAATGGAAACACCATATATTTT,CASSSQPAANGNTIYF
TRBJ2-7,TRBD2,TRBV4-2,once,TGTGCCAGCAGCCACCCCCCGGGACTAGCGGGGGATGAGCAGTACTTC,CASSHPPGLAGDEQYF